A selection of T cell receptor beta chains follows, all from one sample in a study of T cell repertoires in cytomegalovirus infection. TCRdb analysed the reads with MiXCR anew, one entry per CDR3 protein. This sample yields 160,000 or so distinct CDR3 sequences, of which roughly 17% are seen a single time; under 20% belongs to the top ten. The sequencing input was CD8+ T cells from PBMCs. These receptors all come from a human donor in good health (CMV status not recorded). Some clones in this sample may be carry-over from other donors' samples. The CDR3 runs from the conserved cysteine through the conserved F or W. The D gene is left open where the match is weak. Where a row states a size, it is once, few, many or the class of an expanded clone; other rows omit it.

clone size	V gene	D gene	J gene	CDR3 protein	CDR3 DNA
.	TRBV7-8	.	TRBJ2-3	CASSFRPDTQYF	TGTGCCAGCAGCTTTAGGCCAGATACGCAGTATTTT
.	TRBV6-2/TRBV6-3	.	TRBJ2-3	CASSWALPGQGTDTQYF	TGTGCCAGCAGTTGGGCTTTACCGGGACAAGGGACAGATACGCAGTATTTT
few	TRBV12-3/TRBV12-4	.	TRBJ2-3	CASSPRTRPDTQYF	TGTGCCAGCAGCCCTAGGACCAGACCAGATACGCAGTATTTT
few	TRBV6-2/TRBV6-3	.	TRBJ2-6	CASSYGRPGANVLTF	TGTGCCAGCAGTTACGGTAGACCTGGGGCCAACGTCCTGACTTTC
.	TRBV11-2	.	TRBJ2-7	CASSLNEGIHEQYF	TGTGCCAGCAGCTTAAATGAAGGCATCCACGAGCAGTACTTC
.	TRBV4-3	.	TRBJ2-1	CASSQDGGSNNEQFF	TGCGCCAGCAGCCAAGACGGGGGCTCCAACAATGAGCAGTTCTTC
.	TRBV7-8	.	TRBJ1-1	CASSLALQREAFF	TGTGCCAGCAGCTTGGCCCTGCAGCGTGAAGCTTTCTTT
.	TRBV24-1	.	TRBJ1-1	CATSRTGTSAEAFF	TGTGCCACCAGTCGTACAGGGACATCGGCTGAAGCTTTCTTT
.	TRBV19	TRBD2	TRBJ2-7	CASSPRTSGSSEQYF	TGTGCCAGTAGTCCAAGGACTAGCGGGAGTTCCGAGCAGTACTTC
.	TRBV7-9	.	TRBJ1-2	CASSLARRPPNYGYTF	TGTGCCAGCAGCTTGGCCCGTAGGCCACCTAACTATGGCTACACCTTC
few	TRBV27	TRBD1	TRBJ2-7	CASSTGTELYEQYF	TGTGCCAGCAGCACCGGGACAGAACTCTACGAGCAGTACTTC
.	TRBV27	TRBD1	TRBJ2-3	CASREKGQILPSTDTQYF	TGTGCCAGCAGAGAAAAGGGACAGATCTTACCTAGCACAGATACGCAGTATTTT
.	TRBV6-2/TRBV6-3	TRBD1	TRBJ1-2	CASSYSAQGARGYTF	TGTGCCAGCAGTTACTCAGCACAGGGGGCGCGGGGCTACACCTTC
.	TRBV10-3	.	TRBJ2-1	CAIRTPGSGPGNEQFF	TGTGCCATCAGGACCCCGGGTAGCGGCCCCGGGAATGAGCAGTTCTTC
few	TRBV12-3/TRBV12-4	TRBD1	TRBJ1-2	CASSEIHRGHGYTF	TGTGCCAGCAGTGAAATTCACAGGGGGCATGGCTACACCTTC
.	TRBV2	.	TRBJ1-1	CASSRTPGDTEAFF	TGTGCCAGCAGCCGAACCCCAGGGGACACTGAAGCTTTCTTT
.	TRBV7-8	TRBD2	TRBJ2-1	CASRRAGGYYNEQFF	TGTGCCAGCAGAAGGGCGGGGGGATACTACAATGAGCAGTTCTTC
medium-sized	TRBV29-1	.	TRBJ2-2	CSVVKGNTGELFF	TGCAGCGTTGTGAAAGGGAACACCGGGGAGCTGTTTTTT
few	TRBV12-3/TRBV12-4	TRBD1	TRBJ2-7	CASSFRDRDEEQYF	TGTGCCAGCAGTTTTAGGGACAGGGATGAAGAGCAGTACTTC
.	TRBV6-2/TRBV6-3	.	TRBJ2-2	CASSYWDSNTGELFF	TGTGCCAGCAGTTATTGGGATTCGAACACCGGGGAGCTGTTTTTT
.	TRBV6-2/TRBV6-3	TRBD1	TRBJ2-2	CASSLTGDRTGELFF	TGTGCCAGCAGTTTAACGGGGGACAGGACCGGGGAGCTGTTTTTT
.	TRBV12-3/TRBV12-4	.	TRBJ1-2	CASSFNPMGGYTF	TGTGCCAGCAGTTTTAACCCCATGGGCGGCTACACCTTC
.	TRBV4-3	.	TRBJ2-1	CASSQVRNSDNEQFF	TGCGCCAGCAGCCAAGTTCGTAACAGCGACAATGAGCAGTTCTTC
.	TRBV24-1	.	TRBJ2-1	CATSDSDLNEQFF	TGTGCCACCAGTGACTCGGACCTGAATGAGCAGTTCTTC
.	TRBV29-1	TRBD1	TRBJ1-4	CSVEPTGAVGEKLFF	TGCAGCGTTGAGCCGACAGGGGCGGTGGGAGAAAAACTGTTTTTT
.	TRBV7-9	.	TRBJ1-4	CASTDGFGKLFF	TGTGCCAGCACCGACGGTTTTGGGAAACTGTTTTTT
.	TRBV28	.	TRBJ2-7	CASSFLGNNEQYF	TGTGCCAGCAGTTTCTTAGGGAACAACGAGCAGTACTTC
few	TRBV7-2	.	TRBJ2-7	CASSFGGPGYEQYF	TGTGCCAGCAGCTTCGGGGGGCCTGGTTACGAGCAGTACTTC
.	TRBV4-3	.	TRBJ2-1	CASSQDSGIAGNEQFF	TGCGCCAGCAGCCAAGATTCTGGGATTGCAGGGAATGAGCAGTTCTTC
.	TRBV6-6	.	TRBJ1-2	CASSPPGYAYDGYTF	TGTGCCAGCAGTCCCCCAGGGTACGCGTACGATGGCTACACCTTC
.	TRBV12-3/TRBV12-4	TRBD1	TRBJ1-1	CASSSQGRPEAFF	TGTGCCAGCAGTTCACAGGGGAGGCCTGAAGCTTTCTTT
few	TRBV6-5	.	TRBJ1-4	CASSSGAEKLFF	TGTGCCAGCAGTTCGGGGGCTGAAAAACTGTTTTTT
few	TRBV28	TRBD1	TRBJ2-3	CASSDRGGNGTDTQYF	TGTGCCAGCAGTGACAGGGGCGGGAATGGCACAGATACGCAGTATTTT
few	TRBV27	TRBD1	TRBJ2-7	CASSHTPGTGIYEQYF	TGTGCCAGCAGTCACACTCCCGGGACAGGGATCTACGAGCAGTACTTC
few	TRBV7-9	TRBD1	TRBJ1-5	CASSLMEGAEQPQHF	TGTGCCAGCAGCCTTATGGAGGGGGCTGAGCAGCCCCAGCATTTT